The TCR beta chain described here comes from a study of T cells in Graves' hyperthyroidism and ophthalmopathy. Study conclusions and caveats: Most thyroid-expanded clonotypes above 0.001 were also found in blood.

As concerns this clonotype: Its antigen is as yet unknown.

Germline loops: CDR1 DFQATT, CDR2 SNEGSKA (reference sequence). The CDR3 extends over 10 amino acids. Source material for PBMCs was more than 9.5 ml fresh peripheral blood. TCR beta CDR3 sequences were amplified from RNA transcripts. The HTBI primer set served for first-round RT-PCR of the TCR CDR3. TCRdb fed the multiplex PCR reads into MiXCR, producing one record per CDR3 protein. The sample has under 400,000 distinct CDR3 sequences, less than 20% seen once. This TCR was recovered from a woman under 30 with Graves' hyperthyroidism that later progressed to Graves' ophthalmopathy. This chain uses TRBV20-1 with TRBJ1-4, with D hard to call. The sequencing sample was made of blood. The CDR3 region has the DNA TGCACCACGGGGAGTGAAAAACTGTTTTTT. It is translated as CTTGSEKLFF.